The sequence of this T cell receptor beta chain was determined in a study of OX40 agonist ivuxolimab in advanced cancers. On the study more broadly: Dose-escalation subjects each had hepatocellular carcinoma, melanoma, renal cell or head and neck cancer.

The V gene end was trimmed by 4 bases and the J gene end by 4 bases; junction bases not matched to a gene: 4. The length of the CDR3 is 14 residues. Germline V gene data show CDR1 as SGHKS and CDR2 as YYEKEE (reference sequence). The assay was immunoSEQ multiplex PCR, and TCRdb's table has in-frame clones only and misses some. The sample records 55,000 to 75,000 clones, roughly 86% being singletons. The V and J genes are TRBV5-5 and TRBJ1-4, with TRBD1 matching 7 bases. The input for sequencing was CD4+ or CD8+ T cells sorted from blood, taken in a trial of the OX40 agonist ivuxolimab. This TCR derives from an adult with an advanced solid tumor such as melanoma, head and neck, liver or kidney cancer. The CDR3 sequence is CASSRGQSNEKLFF. CDR3 DNA: TGTGCCAGCAGCAGGGGACAGAGTAATGAAAAACTGTTTTTT.